These T cell receptor beta chains were read from a single sample in a study of T-cell reconstitution after alpha-beta-depleted transplantation in children. Via MiXCR, TCRdb re-called the PCR reads, giving one row per CDR3 protein. The table records thousands of distinct CDR3 sequences, approximately 14% of them present only once. The source was PBMCs, collected before TCRalphabeta/CD19-depleted stem cell transplant. The source is a boy aged 10-17 years with acute lymphoblastic leukemia, due to receive a stem cell transplant. CDR3s include the opening cysteine and the closing phenylalanine or tryptophan. Each record gives: J gene, D gene, clone size, V gene, CDR3 protein, CDR3 DNA. D genes are given only for firm matches. Rows give clone size only sometimes, using once, few, many, or a class for an expanded clone.

J: TRBJ2-7; D: .; size: medium-sized; V: TRBV5-6; CDR3: CASSSITREQYF; DNA: TGTGCCAGCAGCTCGATAACTCGCGAGCAGTACTTC
J: TRBJ2-1; D: .; size: medium-sized; V: TRBV30; CDR3: CAWSFGGDEQFF; DNA: TGTGCCTGGAGTTTCGGCGGGGATGAGCAGTTCTTC
J: TRBJ2-7; D: TRBD2; size: medium-sized; V: TRBV12-3/TRBV12-4; CDR3: CASSFSLAGGMEQYF; DNA: TGTGCCAGCAGTTTCTCACTAGCGGGGGGAATGGAGCAGTACTTC
J: TRBJ2-7; D: .; size: .; V: TRBV5-5; CDR3: CASGPQAPCEQYF; DNA: TGTGCCAGCGGCCCCCAGGCCCCCTGCGAGCAGTACTTC
J: TRBJ2-3; D: TRBD2; size: many; V: TRBV7-8; CDR3: CASSQGPRGGRTDTQYF; DNA: TGTGCCAGCAGCCAGGGGCCACGGGGGGGCCGAACAGATACGCAGTATTTT
J: TRBJ2-3; D: .; size: many; V: TRBV11-2; CDR3: CASSPPSGWGTDTQYF; DNA: TGTGCCAGCAGCCCTCCATCGGGGTGGGGCACAGATACGCAGTATTTT
J: TRBJ2-7; D: .; size: .; V: TRBV5-1; CDR3: CASSLLSGRGEQYF; DNA: TGCGCCAGCAGCCTCCTCTCAGGTCGAGGCGAGCAGTACTTC
J: TRBJ2-5; D: TRBD1; size: many; V: TRBV12-3/TRBV12-4; CDR3: CASSRDRRPGETQYF; DNA: TGTGCCAGCAGTCGGGACAGGCGCCCAGGGGAGACCCAGTACTTC
J: TRBJ1-2; D: .; size: medium-sized; V: TRBV6-5; CDR3: CASSQGRPHYGYTF; DNA: TGTGCCAGCAGCCAGGGAAGGCCTCACTATGGCTACACCTTC
J: TRBJ1-5; D: .; size: medium-sized; V: TRBV15; CDR3: CATSRAFNQPQHF; DNA: TGTGCCACCAGCAGAGCCTTCAATCAGCCCCAGCATTTT
J: TRBJ2-1; D: TRBD2; size: medium-sized; V: TRBV12-3/TRBV12-4; CDR3: CASSFTLGGSTNNEQFF; DNA: TGTGCCAGCAGTTTTACCTTGGGGGGGAGCACTAACAATGAGCAGTTCTTC
J: TRBJ1-6; D: TRBD1; size: medium-sized; V: TRBV10-3; CDR3: CAISYSGQGKAPLHF; DNA: TGTGCCATCAGCTACAGCGGACAGGGTAAAGCGCCCCTCCACTTT
J: TRBJ1-1; D: TRBD1; size: many; V: TRBV18; CDR3: CASYGTANTEAFF; DNA: TGTGCCAGCTACGGGACAGCGAACACTGAAGCTTTCTTT